This TCR beta chain emerged from a study of T-cell reconstitution after alpha-beta-depleted transplantation in children. The V gene end was trimmed by 3 bases and the J gene end by 2 bases; junction bases not matched to a gene: 12. The CDR3 spans 17 residues. The germline V gene encodes CDR1 MDHEN and CDR2 SYDVKM. This clonotype was found many times. Unique molecular identifiers were used to barcode this TCRbeta library. TCRdb re-analysed the PCR reads in MiXCR, keeping a single row per CDR3 protein. The table records 450,000 to 600,000 distinct CDR3 sequences, about 10% of them present only once. The chain combines TRBV28 with TRBJ2-7; 8 bases align to TRBD1. The specimen comprised PBMCs, sampled before TCRalphabeta/CD19-depleted stem cell transplant. The TCR was taken from a child aged 2 to 10 with inherited bone marrow failure, due to receive a stem cell transplant. In DNA, the CDR3 is TGTGCCAGCAGTTTCCCAGGGGGCATTTTTTCCGCCTACGAGCAGTACTTC. Its protein product is CASSFPGGIFSAYEQYF.